This T cell receptor (beta chain) was observed in a study of T cell responses to AZD1222 COVID-19 vaccine. Regarding the study as a whole: Donors skewed white British and female; clonal diversity was possibly underestimated. Spike-specific TCR breadth and depth grew following two AZD1222 doses.

Only in-frame clones appear in the TCRdb table, and some are missing; sequencing was by immunoSEQ multiplex PCR. Among about 130,000 clones, 85% to 90% were seen once, and the ten largest hold around 12%. With V trimmed by 3 bases and J by 3 bases, 5 bases remained unmatched. The germline V gene encodes CDR1 MDHEN and CDR2 SYDVKM. CDR3 length: 16 amino acids. Regarding this clone: Its cognate antigen is unknown.

The sample consisted of peripheral blood, taken on day 0 of AZD1222 vaccination. V usage is TRBV28 and J usage is TRBJ2-1; 10 bases are shared with TRBD2. This clonotype originated in an adult in good health. In nucleotides, the CDR3 is TGTGCCAGCAGTTTTCTAGCGGGAGACCTCTACAATGAGCAGTTCTTC. It is translated as CASSFLAGDLYNEQFF.